The 8 T cell receptor beta chains reported below all come from one sample, sequenced in a study of human CD4 T cells and Enterobacteriaceae. The method was immunoSEQ multiplex PCR; TCRdb's version includes in-frame clones alone and lacks a portion of them. The table lists roughly 1,100 clones, roughly 36% of them singletons. CFSE-low CD25+ ICOS+ proliferating activated T cells were FACS-sorted after 6-7 days. Irradiated autologous monocytes pulsed with antigen were cultured at a 2:1 ratio with CFSE-labeled memory CD4+ T cells. Memory CD4+ T cells were sorted as all CD4+ cells except CD45RA+CCR7+CD95- naive cells, over 95% pure. The specimen was bacteria-reactive CD4+ T cells grown in culture. Noted subset: CFSE-low proliferating memory CD4 T cells sorted after in vitro stimulation with a heat-inactivated bacterium or M. tuberculosis lysate. The receptors originated from a human donor in good health.

This chain uses TRBV27 with TRBJ2-1; the match to TRBD2 covers 11 bases. V dropped 3 bases and J dropped 5; count of bases not matched to a gene: 6. This CDR3 spans 16 amino acids. Germline-derived CDR1 and CDR2 are MNHEY and SMNVEV (reference sequence). The CDR3 here is CASSFGLAGWDNEQFF. For the CDR3, the DNA is TGTGCCAGCAGTTTTGGACTAGCGGGTTGGGACAATGAGCAGTTCTTC.

The chain is built from TRBV10-2 and TRBJ2-3, with 11 bases aligning to TRBD2. Looked up from germline, CDR1 is WSHSY and CDR2 is SAAADI. V shed 5 bases and J 4 bases; nucleotides not matched to a gene: 5. The CDR3 contains 15 residues. In nucleotides, the CDR3 is TGCGCCAGCAGTCTCTTAGCGGGGGGGGCAGATACGCAGTATTTT. Translating it yields CASSLLAGGADTQYF.

V gene TRBV6-6 combines with J gene TRBJ2-2, with a tentative D call TRBD2 (6 bases). Germline loops: CDR1 MNHNY, CDR2 SVGAGI (reference sequence). The CDR3 consists of 15 residues. Trimming removed 2 bases from V and 5 bases from J, with 12 bases in between. CDR3 sequence: CASSYGGGRTGELFF. The CDR3 bases are TGTGCCAGCAGTTACGGTGGAGGGCGGACCGGGGAGCTGTTTTTT.

The chain has TRBV28 and TRBJ2-5, with D maybe TRBD2 (6 bases). CDR1 is MDHEN and CDR2 is SYDVKM in the germline V gene. CDR3 size: 15 residues. The ends were cut back, 5 bases at V and 1 base at J, with 14 bases in the middle. CDR3 sequence reads: CASSMGGGGQETQYF. The CDR3 nucleotides read TGTGCCAGCAGTATGGGGGGTGGAGGCCAAGAGACCCAGTACTTC.

CDR3 region: CSGGERAYNEQFF. CDR3 DNA: TGCAGCGGCGGCGAGCGGGCCTACAATGAGCAGTTCTTC. V is TRBV29-1 and J is TRBJ2-1; D is perhaps TRBD2 (6 bases). Germline CDR1 SQVTM, CDR2 ANQGSEA. Deletions cut 7 bases from V and 2 bases from J, with 12 bases between. CDR3 length equals 13 residues.

The chain links TRBV2 to TRBJ2-6; no definite D call. This CDR3 is built from 16 residues. Germline V gene data show CDR1 as SNHLY and CDR2 as FYNNEI. V lost 3 bases to trimming and J lost 0 bases, with 9 bases between them. The CDR3 DNA follows: TGTGCCAGCAGTGACAGCCTGATCTCTGGGGCCAACGTCCTGACTTTC. It is translated as CASSDSLISGANVLTF.

The chain joins TRBV5-1 to TRBJ1-2; D gene ambiguous. This CDR3 has 13 residues. Trimming removed 7 bases at V and 2 bases at J, with 12 bases between. Germline V gene data show CDR1 as SGHRS and CDR2 as YFSETQ. In DNA, the CDR3 is TGCGCCAGCTCTCGGACGGCCAACTATGGCTACACCTTC. Its protein is CASSRTANYGYTF.

The chain has TRBV6-1 and TRBJ2-7, with D unresolved. Trimming left V 6 bases short and J 3 bases short, with 6 bases between. From germline, CDR1 is MNHNS and CDR2 SASEGT. The CDR3 loop spans 11 amino acids. The CDR3 sequence: CASRSFYEQYF. In DNA, the CDR3 is TGTGCCAGCAGATCCTTCTACGAGCAGTACTTC.